The 25 T cell receptor beta chains below were found in one sample sequenced in a study of blood T cells in healthy people across ages. A sample-barcoded 5' primer and a J-beta primer mix were used in a second PCR of roughly 7 to 11 cycles. In TCRdb, the 5' RACE reads were re-called with MiXCR into one record per CDR3 protein. In the table there are some 1.5 million distinct CDR3 sequences, 35% to 45% of which are singletons. The specimen sequenced was blood. These receptors all stem from a woman aged 18 to 35 in good health.

This chain links TRBV9 with TRBJ2-1; 9 bases fit TRBD2. Looked up from germline, CDR1 is SGDLS and CDR2 is YYNGEE. The V gene end was trimmed by 3 bases and the J gene end by 2 bases; junction bases not matched to a gene: 3. The CDR3 is 15 amino acids. The CDR3 bases are TGTGCCAGCAGCGAACTAGCGGGTACCTACAATGAGCAGTTCTTC. Translating it yields CASSELAGTYNEQFF.

V usage is TRBV4-3 and J usage is TRBJ2-3, with TRBD2 matching over 9 bases. J lost 2 bases, V lost 1 base, and 7 bases had no gene match. This CDR3 has 17 residues. The germline V gene encodes CDR1 LGHNA and CDR2 YSLEER. This chain's CDR3 is CASSQGVAGDFTDTQYF. The CDR3 coding sequence is TGCGCCAGCAGCCAAGGGGTAGCGGGGGACTTCACAGATACGCAGTATTTT.

This clonotype was seen only a few times. V and J are TRBV20-1 and TRBJ1-2; D unclear. This CDR3 has 13 residues. V dropped 3 bases and J dropped 6 bases, with 14 bases sitting between them. The germline gives CDR1 DFQATT, CDR2 SNEGSKA (reference sequence). In DNA, the CDR3 is TGCAGTGCTAGGGGTAGAGTCCGGGATGGCTACACCTTC. Translating it yields CSARGRVRDGYTF.

This clonotype was found a few times. The chain links TRBV28 to TRBJ1-6; D not resolved. There are 15 residues in the CDR3. Trimming took off 7 bases at V and 4 bases at J, with 14 bases between the two ends. Germline CDR1 is MDHEN and CDR2 is SYDVKM. The CDR3 bases are TGTGCCAGCACTGTCCTTAAACCTTATAATTCACCCCTCCACTTT. It codes for CASTVLKPYNSPLHF.

A few counts support this clonotype. The chain joins TRBV7-8 to TRBJ2-5; D is possibly TRBD2 (5 bases). With 5 bases removed from V and 11 bases from J, the gap between germline ends came to 15 bases. CDR1 and CDR2 (germline): SGHVS, FQNEAQ. The CDR3 has 12 amino acids. The CDR3 DNA follows: TGTGCCAGCAGCCCGTTTATGGAGGAGCAGTACTTC. It translates to CASSPFMEEQYF.

This chain connects TRBV5-1 to TRBJ2-7; 11 nucleotides align to TRBD2. CDR3 length equals 16 residues. Looked up from germline, CDR1 is SGHRS and CDR2 is YFSETQ. J was trimmed by 9 bases and V by 4 bases; bases with no gene match: 15. The CDR3 protein is CASSLEGTSGVVGQYF. The CDR3 DNA reads as TGCGCCAGCAGCCTAGAGGGGACTAGCGGAGTGGTTGGGCAGTACTTC.

The chain carries TRBV5-1 and TRBJ2-5; D not resolved. Germline CDR1 SGHRS, CDR2 YFSETQ. The CDR3 covers 15 residues. The V gene lost 0 bases and the J gene lost 11 bases, with 20 bases spanning the gap. The CDR3 reads CASSLGLVSDNEQYF. CDR3 DNA sequence: TGCGCCAGCAGCTTGGGGCTAGTCAGTGACAATGAGCAGTACTTC.

This chain links TRBV28 with TRBJ2-7; the match to TRBD1 covers 9 bases. The CDR3 totals 15 residues. V shed 1 base, J shed 5 bases, and the junction held 6 bases outside the gene matches. CDR1 and CDR2 from the germline V gene are MDHEN and SYDVKM. The CDR3 sequence is CASSLFRTGAHEQYF. Written as DNA, the CDR3 is TGTGCCAGCAGTTTATTCCGGACAGGGGCCCACGAGCAGTACTTC.

This clonotype was recorded a few times. This chain connects TRBV4-1 to TRBJ2-3, with 7 nucleotides matching TRBD1. V gave up 3 bases and J gave up 6 bases; unmatched junction bases: 3. The CDR3 runs to 13 residues. The germline gives CDR1 MGHRA, CDR2 YSYEKL. CDR3 in amino acids: CASSQTGIDTQYF. In DNA, the CDR3 is TGCGCCAGCAGCCAGACAGGGATCGATACGCAGTATTTT.

V gene TRBV20-1 combines with J gene TRBJ2-7, with TRBD2 identical over 14 bases. CDR1 and CDR2 (germline): DFQATT, SNEGSKA (reference sequence). The CDR3 has 16 residues. The V segment lost 6 bases and the J segment 10 bases; nucleotides outside the gene matches: 17. For the CDR3, the DNA is TGCAGTGCCGACAGTAGGACTAGCGGGAGGCTACGTAAACAGTACTTC. It is translated as CSADSRTSGRLRKQYF.

This clonotype showed up just a few times. The chain uses TRBV11-3 and TRBJ2-1; no reliable D call. V shed 1 base and J shed 4 bases, with 11 bases lying between them. The CDR3 consists of 15 residues. Per the germline V gene, CDR1 is SGHNT and CDR2 is YENEEA. The CDR3 loop is CASSLGSSLYNEQFF. CDR3 bases: TGTGCCAGCAGCTTAGGTAGCTCTCTATACAATGAGCAGTTCTTC. The full variable domain, its missing parts supplied by reference TRBV11-3 and TRBJ2-1, is EAGVVQSPRYKIIEKKQPVAFWCNPISGHNTLYWYLQNLGQGPELLIRYENEEAVDDSQLPKDRFSAERLKGVDSTLKIQPAELGDSAVYLCASSLGSSLYNEQFFGPGTRLTVL.

The V call is TRBV4-3, the J call TRBJ2-1, with no clear D. The CDR3 loop spans 16 amino acids. Looked up from germline, CDR1 is LGHNA and CDR2 is YSLEER. With 3 bases removed from V and 0 bases from J, the gap between germline ends came to 12 bases. Here the CDR3 reads CASSQGVGRSYNEQFF. The CDR3 bases are TGCGCCAGCAGCCAGGGCGTCGGACGCTCCTACAATGAGCAGTTCTTC.

This rearrangement joins TRBV7-2 to TRBJ1-2; the match to TRBD1 covers 9 bases. CDR3 length: 15 amino acids. The germline gives CDR1 SGHTA, CDR2 FQGNSA. V was pared by 5 bases and J by 1 base, with 5 bases of the junction left unmatched. The CDR3 DNA reads as TGTGCCAGCAGCCAAAGGACAGGGGTTAACTATGGCTACACCTTC. Amino acid sequence: CASSQRTGVNYGYTF. Supplemented by reference TRBV7-2 and TRBJ1-2, the full variable domain reads GAGVSQSPSNKVTEKGKDVELRCDPISGHTALYWYRQSLGQGLEFLIYFQGNSAPDKSGLPSDRFSAERTGGSVSTLTIQRTQQEDSAVYLCASSQRTGVNYGYTFGSGTRLTVV.

The CDR3 is CASSVGPSGSEDEQYF. The CDR3 DNA reads as TGTGCCAGCAGCGTAGGTCCTAGCGGGAGCGAGGACGAGCAGTACTTC. This chain uses TRBV9 with TRBJ2-5, with 10 bases fitting TRBD2. With the DNA end fitting TRBJ2-7 better, the J assignment may be wrong. Germline CDR1 and CDR2: SGDLS and YYNGEE. This CDR3 is 16 amino acids long.

This clonotype was recorded a few times. V is TRBV28 and J is TRBJ2-3; 14 bases match TRBD2. Germline V gene data show CDR1 as MDHEN and CDR2 as SYDVKM. The junction had 6 bases not matched to a gene; V was cut back by 7 bases and J by 0 bases. The CDR3 has 17 amino acids. The CDR3 spells CASIRTSGRSSTDTQYF. The CDR3 nucleotides are TGTGCCAGCATCCGGACTAGCGGGAGGTCTAGCACAGATACGCAGTATTTT.

V gene TRBV12-3 or TRBV12-4 combines with J gene TRBJ1-6; D is perhaps TRBD1 (5 bases). V lost 1 base and J 10 bases, leaving 14 bases between the germline ends. The CDR3 has 15 amino acids. The CDR3 sequence: CASSLGARVSSPLHF. The CDR3, as DNA: TGTGCCAGCAGTTTAGGGGCCAGGGTTAGCTCACCCCTCCACTTT.

The chain recombines TRBV10-3 with TRBJ2-1, with 8 bases lining up with TRBD1. The assigned J gene may be wrong: the sequence end matches TRBJ2-7 better. CDR1 ENHRY and CDR2 SYGVKD come from the germline V gene. The CDR3 is made up of 15 amino acids. The DNA of the CDR3 is TGTGCCATCAGTGGAGGACAGGGATTCTACAATGAGCAGTACTTC. Its protein is CAISGGQGFYNEQYF.

V is TRBV21-1 and J is TRBJ1-2; the listed D gene, TRBD1, was not tested against the DNA. TRBV21-1 is deemed a pseudogene. The length of the CDR3 is 19 residues. CDR3 sequence: CASSKIGTEGRWEYRGYTF. The DNA of the CDR3 is TGTGCCAGCAGCAAAATCGGGACGGAGGGGCGCTGGGAGTACCGTGGCTACACCTTC.

This clonotype has more than one count but fewer than ten. The rearrangement joins TRBV20-1 to TRBJ2-7, with a possible D match to TRBD1 (6 bases). Trimming took off 3 bases at V and 0 bases at J, with 9 bases between the two ends. This CDR3 contains 13 residues. Germline V gene sequence: CDR1 DFQATT, CDR2 SNEGSKA (reference sequence). The CDR3 DNA is TGCAGTGCTAGGGGGACAACCTCCTACGAGCAGTACTTC. Its translation: CSARGTTSYEQYF.

This chain links TRBV13 with TRBJ1-1; weak D call: TRBD1 (5 bases). V lost 0 bases and J 3 bases, leaving 11 bases between the germline ends. The CDR3 totals 15 residues. Germline lookup yields CDR1 PRHDT and CDR2 FYEKMQ (reference sequence). DNA of the CDR3: TGTGCCAGCAGCTTAGGAGGAGGGGCGGACACTGAAGCTTTCTTT. It yields the protein CASSLGGGADTEAFF.

The table lists this clonotype with a few counts. The V gene is TRBV9, the J gene TRBJ1-1; D remains ambiguous. This CDR3 comprises 12 residues. Germline assignment: CDR1 SGDLS and CDR2 YYNGEE. The germline V and J ends were trimmed by 3 bases and 6 bases, with 9 bases remaining between them. The CDR3 loop is CASSGPVAEAFF. The CDR3 region has the DNA TGTGCCAGCAGCGGACCCGTCGCTGAAGCTTTCTTT.

The chain recombines TRBV7-2 with TRBJ2-7; D is unresolved. CDR1 is SGHTA and CDR2 is FQGNSA in the germline V gene. V shed 9 bases and J shed 7 bases, with 19 bases lying between them. There are 13 residues in the CDR3. CDR3 loop: CASSPGRYNEQYF. Written as DNA, the CDR3 is TGTGCCAGTAGCCCGGGCAGGTACAATGAGCAGTACTTC.

This clonotype was seen only once. A read error may produce the germline difference seen at one junction end. This chain connects TRBV7-2 to TRBJ2-1, with D possibly TRBD2 on 6 matching bases. The germline gives CDR1 SGHTA, CDR2 FQGNSA. The CDR3 consists of 15 residues. The CDR3 sequence: CASSLAGSSGNGQFF. DNA of the CDR3: TGTGCCAGCAGCTTAGCCGGGAGTAGTGGCAATGGGCAGTTCTTC.

A few counts support this clonotype. The genes are TRBV25-1 and TRBJ1-2; possible D gene TRBD1, 5 bases. Trimming left V 7 bases short and J 2 bases short, with 11 bases between. Germline V gene sequence: CDR1 MGHDK, CDR2 SYGVNS. The CDR3 spans 13 residues. CDR3 residues: CASKRGPNYGYTF. The CDR3 DNA is TGTGCCAGCAAAAGGGGACCGAACTATGGCTACACCTTC.

This chain links TRBV27 with TRBJ2-2, with TRBD1 identical over 11 bases. V shed 7 bases, J shed 0 bases, and the junction held 13 bases outside the gene matches. Germline-derived CDR1 and CDR2 are MNHEY and SMNVEV (reference sequence). The CDR3 loop spans 19 amino acids. The CDR3: CASTGGTGGNPANTGELFF. The CDR3 bases are TGTGCCAGCACTGGGGGGACAGGGGGTAATCCCGCGAACACCGGGGAGCTGTTTTTT.